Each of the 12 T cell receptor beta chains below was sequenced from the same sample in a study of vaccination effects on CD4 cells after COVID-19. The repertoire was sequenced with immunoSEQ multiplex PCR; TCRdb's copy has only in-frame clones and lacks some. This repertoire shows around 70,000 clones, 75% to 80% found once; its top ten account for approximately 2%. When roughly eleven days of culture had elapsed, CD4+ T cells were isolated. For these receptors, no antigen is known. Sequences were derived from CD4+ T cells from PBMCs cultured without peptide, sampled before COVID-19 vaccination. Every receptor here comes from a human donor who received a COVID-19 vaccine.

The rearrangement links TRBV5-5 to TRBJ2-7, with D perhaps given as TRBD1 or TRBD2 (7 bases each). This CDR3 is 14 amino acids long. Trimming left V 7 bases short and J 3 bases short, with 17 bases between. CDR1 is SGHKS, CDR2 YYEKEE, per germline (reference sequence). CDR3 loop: CASATQGGIYEQYV. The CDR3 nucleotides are TGTGCCAGCGCCACTCAGGGGGGGATCTACGAGCAGTACGTC.

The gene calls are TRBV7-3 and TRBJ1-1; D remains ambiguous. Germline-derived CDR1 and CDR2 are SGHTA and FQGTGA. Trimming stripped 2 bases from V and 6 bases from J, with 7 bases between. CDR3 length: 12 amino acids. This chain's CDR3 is CASSLGSAEAFF. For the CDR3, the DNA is TGTGCCAGCAGCTTAGGGTCAGCTGAAGCTTTCTTT.

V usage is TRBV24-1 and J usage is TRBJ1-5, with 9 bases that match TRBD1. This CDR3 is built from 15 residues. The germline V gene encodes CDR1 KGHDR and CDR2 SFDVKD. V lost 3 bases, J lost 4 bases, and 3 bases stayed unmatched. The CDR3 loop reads CATSDPTGGNQPQHF. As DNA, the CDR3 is TGTGCCACCAGTGATCCGACAGGGGGTAATCAGCCCCAGCATTTT.

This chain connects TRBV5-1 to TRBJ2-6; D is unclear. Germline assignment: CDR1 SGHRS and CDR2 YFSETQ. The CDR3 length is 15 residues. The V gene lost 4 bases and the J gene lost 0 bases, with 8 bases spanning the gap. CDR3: CASSLDGSGANVLTF. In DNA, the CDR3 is TGCGCCAGCAGCCTCGATGGCTCTGGGGCCAACGTCCTGACTTTC.

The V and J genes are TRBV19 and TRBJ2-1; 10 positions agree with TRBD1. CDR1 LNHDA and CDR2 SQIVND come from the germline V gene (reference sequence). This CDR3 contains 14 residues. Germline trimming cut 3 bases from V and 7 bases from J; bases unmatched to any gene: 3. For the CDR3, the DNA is TGTGCCAGTAGTATCCGACAGGGGGCAAATGAGCAGTTCTTC. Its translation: CASSIRQGANEQFF.

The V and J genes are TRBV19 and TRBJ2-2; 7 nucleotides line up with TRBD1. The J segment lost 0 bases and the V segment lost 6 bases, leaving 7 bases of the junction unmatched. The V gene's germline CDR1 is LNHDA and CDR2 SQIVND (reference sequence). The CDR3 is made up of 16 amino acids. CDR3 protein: CASSKYGTANTGELFF. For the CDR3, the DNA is TGTGCCAGTAGCAAGTATGGGACAGCGAACACCGGGGAGCTGTTTTTT.

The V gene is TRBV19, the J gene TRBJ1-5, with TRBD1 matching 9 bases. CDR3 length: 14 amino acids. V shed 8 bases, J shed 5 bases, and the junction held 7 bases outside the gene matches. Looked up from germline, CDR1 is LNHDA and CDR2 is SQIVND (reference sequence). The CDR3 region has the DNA TGTGCCAGTGAACTCGGGACAGGGTATCAGCCCCAGCATTTT. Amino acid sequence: CASELGTGYQPQHF.

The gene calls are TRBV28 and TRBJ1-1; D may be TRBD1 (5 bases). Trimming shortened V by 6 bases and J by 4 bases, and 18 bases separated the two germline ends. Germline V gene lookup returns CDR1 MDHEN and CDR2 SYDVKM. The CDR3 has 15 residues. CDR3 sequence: CASSVPIEQGTEAFF. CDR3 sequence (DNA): TGTGCCAGCAGCGTGCCTATCGAGCAGGGCACTGAAGCTTTCTTT. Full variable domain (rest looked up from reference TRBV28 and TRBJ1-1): DVKVTQSSRYLVKRTGEKVFLECVQDMDHENMFWYRQDPGLGLRLIYFSYDVKMKEKGDIPEGYSVSREKKERFSLILESASTNQTSMYLCASSVPIEQGTEAFFGQGTRLTVV.

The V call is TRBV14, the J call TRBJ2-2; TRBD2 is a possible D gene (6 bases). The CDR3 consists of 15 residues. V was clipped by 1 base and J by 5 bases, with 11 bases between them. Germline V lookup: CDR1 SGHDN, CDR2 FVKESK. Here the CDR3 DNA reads TGTGCCAGCAGCCAAGGGGCAGGGAGGACCGGGGAGCTGTTTTTT. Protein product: CASSQGAGRTGELFF. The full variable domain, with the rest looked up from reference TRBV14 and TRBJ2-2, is EAGVTQFPSHSVIEKGQTVTLRCDPISGHDNLYWYRRVMGKEIKFLLHFVKESKQDESGMPNNRFLAERTGGTYSTLKVQPAELEDSGVYFCASSQGAGRTGELFFGEGSRLTVL.

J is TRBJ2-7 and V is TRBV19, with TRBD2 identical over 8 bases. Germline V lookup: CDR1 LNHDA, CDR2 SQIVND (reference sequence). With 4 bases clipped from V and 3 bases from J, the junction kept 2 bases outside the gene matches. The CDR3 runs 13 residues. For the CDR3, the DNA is TGTGCCAGTAGTAGGGGACTAGGCTACGAGCAGTACGTC. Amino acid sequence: CASSRGLGYEQYV.

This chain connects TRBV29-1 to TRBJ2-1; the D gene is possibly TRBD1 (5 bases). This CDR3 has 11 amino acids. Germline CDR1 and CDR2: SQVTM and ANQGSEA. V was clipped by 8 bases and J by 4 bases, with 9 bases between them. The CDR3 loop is CSSDSYNEQFF. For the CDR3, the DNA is TGCAGCTCCGACAGTTACAATGAGCAGTTCTTC.

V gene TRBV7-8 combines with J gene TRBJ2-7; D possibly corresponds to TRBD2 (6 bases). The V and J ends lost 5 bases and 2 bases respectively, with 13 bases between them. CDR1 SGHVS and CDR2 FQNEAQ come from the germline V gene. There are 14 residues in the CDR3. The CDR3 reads CASSQPGLTYEQYV. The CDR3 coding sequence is TGTGCCAGCAGCCAGCCGGGACTGACCTACGAGCAGTACGTC.